The rows below give T cell receptor beta chains drawn from one sample of a study of blood T cells in healthy people across ages. TCRdb recomputed calls from the 5' RACE reads with MiXCR, one row per CDR3 protein. The sample lists approximately 1,000,000 distinct CDR3 sequences, 35% to 45% occurring once. Specimen: blood. The receptors shown here come from a man younger than 35 in good health. CDR3s leave out the opening cysteine and the closing phenylalanine or tryptophan. The D gene is left open where the match is weak.

V gene: TRBV7-6; D gene: TRBD2; J gene: TRBJ2-1; CDR3 protein: ASTLLAGEDNEQF
V gene: TRBV20-1; D gene: TRBD1; J gene: TRBJ1-1; CDR3 protein: SAEKIPGQGWGTEAF
V gene: TRBV20-1; D gene: TRBD1; J gene: TRBJ1-2; CDR3 protein: SAGLPPGQGARFYGYT
V gene: TRBV28; D gene: TRBD1; J gene: TRBJ2-7; CDR3 protein: ASTGTGGLYEQY
V gene: TRBV4-3; D gene: TRBD1; J gene: TRBJ1-6; CDR3 protein: ASSQDDRTGALH
V gene: TRBV15; D gene: NA; J gene: TRBJ1-1; CDR3 protein: ATSRGTGTGGTEAF
V gene: TRBV4-3; D gene: NA; J gene: TRBJ1-1; CDR3 protein: ASSQDHELGNTEAF
V gene: TRBV6-2/TRBV6-3; D gene: TRBD1; J gene: TRBJ2-1; CDR3 protein: ASSYSLLYSRDRAYNEQF
V gene: TRBV18; D gene: NA; J gene: TRBJ2-3; CDR3 protein: ASSPMSLATDTQY
V gene: TRBV6-5; D gene: TRBD2; J gene: TRBJ2-3; CDR3 protein: AISPRASGGTDTQY
V gene: TRBV7-2; D gene: TRBD1; J gene: TRBJ1-2; CDR3 protein: ASSSTGQGSSYGYT
V gene: TRBV11-2; D gene: TRBD1; J gene: TRBJ2-4; CDR3 protein: ASSLEGDRVAKNIQY
V gene: TRBV20-1; D gene: NA; J gene: TRBJ1-2; CDR3 protein: SAVEGPSKGGVYGYT